The sequence of this T cell receptor (beta chain) was determined in a study of T-cell reconstitution after alpha-beta-depleted transplantation in children. CDR3 length equals 15 residues. Between the trimmed V and J ends, which lost 0 bases and 7 bases, there was a span of 17 bases. Germline CDR1 and CDR2: SGHNT and YYREEE (reference sequence). Unique molecular identifiers were incorporated into the prepared TCRbeta library. TCRdb re-called the PCR reads with MiXCR, one entry per CDR3 protein. The sample has 150,000 to 200,000 distinct CDR3 sequences, 13% to 15% seen once; the top ten hold under 15%.

The sequence came from a human donor who donated a stem cell graft to a child with acute lymphoblastic leukemia. The material was PBMCs from the stem cell graft donor, obtained from the stem cell graft. The chain is built from TRBV5-4 and TRBJ2-7; D may be TRBD1 (6 bases). The CDR3 reads CASSLGGTTEVEQYF. The CDR3 coding sequence is TGTGCCAGCAGCTTGGGGGGGACAACGGAAGTGGAGCAGTACTTC.